The sequence of this TCR beta chain was determined in a study of blood T cell repertoires in COVID-19. Study as a whole: Samples representing acute and convalescent COVID-19 were sourced from the United States, Italy and Spain. Sources were T cells, B-cell-depleted T cells, or PBMCs; the material itself was cDNA or gDNA.

Repertoires were generated with immunoSEQ multiplex PCR, while TCRdb's copy carries only in-frame clones and drops some. This table holds 110,000 to 150,000 clones, around 86% found once. The CDR3 totals 14 residues. V gave up 5 bases and J gave up 8 bases, with 18 bases separating them. The germline V gene has CDR1 SGHTA and CDR2 FQGNSA. The sample consisted of peripheral blood. The sequence was obtained from an elderly woman with acute or convalescent COVID-19. V is TRBV7-2 and J is TRBJ1-2; TRBD1 is a possible D gene (5 bases). The CDR3 protein is CASSEGQGAFGYTF. The CDR3 bases are TGTGCCAGCAGCGAAGGGCAGGGCGCTTTCGGCTACACCTTC.